These 14 T cell receptor beta chains share one sample of origin, sequenced in a study of cytomegalovirus exposure and HLA in healthy donors (dated by TCRdb to 2016 to 2017). Library preparation employed the immunoSEQ multiplex PCR assay. A mixture of 60 forward primers for TCR Vbeta segments and 13 reverse primers for TCR Jbeta segments was used in the multiplex PCR. This is the immuneACCESS table as TCRdb keeps it, with only in-frame sequences that have V and J called. A part of the clones is gone; compared with another copy, unresolved V genes explain less than half, and the rest is unexplained. The table for this sample lists 200,000 to 250,000 clones; about 80% of them were counted only once. Jointly, the top ten make up 5% to 6% of the sample. What was sequenced was PBMCs. The receptors here all came from a woman between 35 and 50 years old in good health and CMV-seropositive.

This clone has more than one count but fewer than ten. The chain is built from TRBV10-3 and TRBJ2-3; TRBD2 matches at 11 bases. This CDR3 region has 15 residues. With 6 bases clipped from V and 4 bases from J, the junction kept 6 bases outside the gene matches. From germline, CDR1 is ENHRY and CDR2 SYGVKD. DNA for the CDR3: TGTGCCATCAGAGACCTAGCGGGGGGCTCAGATACGCAGTATTTT. Translation gives CAIRDLAGGSDTQYF.

This chain links TRBV30 with TRBJ2-7; 15 bases are shared with TRBD2. This CDR3 comprises 15 residues. CDR1 and CDR2 from the germline V gene are GTSNPN and SVGIG (reference sequence). J was trimmed by 7 bases and V by 2 bases; bases with no gene match: 6. The DNA of the CDR3 is TGTGCCTGGAGTCTAGGACTAGCGGGAGGGCAGGAGCAGTACTTC. Its protein product is CAWSLGLAGGQEQYF.

For this clone: The sample contains more than one DNA sequence encoding this CDR3. The chain joins TRBV6-5 to TRBJ1-5; maybe TRBD1 (5 bases). Trimming left V 7 bases short and J 3 bases short, with 10 bases between. Germline V CDR1 and CDR2: MNHEY, SVGAGI. This CDR3 has 13 amino acids. CDR3 DNA: TGTGCCAGCACAACAGGTTTCAATCAGCCCCAGCATTTT. Its protein product is CASTTGFNQPQHF.

The V and J genes are TRBV5-8 and TRBJ2-7; a weak D match, TRBD2 (5 bases). Germline-derived CDR1 and CDR2 are SGHTS and YDEGEE. With 5 bases removed from V and 7 bases from J, the gap between germline ends came to 19 bases. The CDR3 is 14 amino acids. The CDR3 protein is CASSYGVRAEEQYF. The DNA for the CDR3 is TGTGCCAGCAGTTACGGCGTGCGGGCCGAGGAGCAGTACTTC.

The chain joins TRBV5-4 to TRBJ2-1; 7 nucleotides align to TRBD1. CDR3 length equals 12 residues. Per germline, CDR1 SGHNT and CDR2 YYREEE (reference sequence). V lost 2 bases, J lost 9 bases, and 2 bases stayed unmatched. CDR3 coding DNA: TGTGCCAGCAGCTTAGGGACAGCTGAGCAGTTCTTC. This sequence encodes CASSLGTAEQFF.

The chain combines TRBV28 with TRBJ2-2, with 8 positions matching TRBD2. V lost 5 bases, J lost 7 bases, and 9 bases stayed unmatched. The CDR3 is made up of 15 amino acids. The V gene's germline CDR1 is MDHEN and CDR2 SYDVKM. The CDR3 protein is CASSVGLGQVGELFF. CDR3 DNA sequence: TGTGCCAGCAGTGTGGGACTAGGGCAAGTCGGGGAGCTGTTTTTT. Variable domain in full (rest from reference TRBV28 and TRBJ2-2): DVKVTQSSRYLVKRTGEKVFLECVQDMDHENMFWYRQDPGLGLRLIYFSYDVKMKEKGDIPEGYSVSREKKERFSLILESASTNQTSMYLCASSVGLGQVGELFFGEGSRLTVL.

The chain uses TRBV5-4 and TRBJ1-1, with D possibly matching TRBD1 (5 bases). CDR3 size: 13 residues. Germline lookup yields CDR1 SGHNT and CDR2 YYREEE (reference sequence). Between the trimmed V and J ends, which lost 4 bases and 8 bases, there was a span of 15 bases. CDR3 nucleotides: TGTGCCAGCAGCGCGGGGACGGCGACAGAAGCTTTCTTT. It specifies CASSAGTATEAFF.

The chain couples TRBV5-4 to TRBJ2-3; the match to TRBD2 covers 12 bases. Trimming removed 4 bases from V and 3 bases from J; junction bases left unmatched: 9. This CDR3 is built from 17 residues. Germline V gene data show CDR1 as SGHNT and CDR2 as YYREEE (reference sequence). The CDR3: CASSRPTSGSVTDTQYF. CDR3 bases: TGTGCCAGCAGCCGCCCGACTAGCGGGAGTGTGACAGATACGCAGTATTTT.

The rearrangement uses TRBV6-1 and TRBJ1-6; the D gene is possibly TRBD1 (5 bases). The germline V gene has CDR1 MNHNS and CDR2 SASEGT. The CDR3 covers 14 residues. V shed 6 bases and J shed 2 bases, with 8 bases lying between them. DNA for the CDR3: TGTGCCAGCAGGGGGCGCCCCTATAATTCACCCCTCCACTTT. It specifies CASRGRPYNSPLHF.

Comment on this clone: Other DNA variants within this sample encode the same CDR3. This sequence joins TRBV15 and TRBJ1-3, with unresolved D. The CDR3 totals 14 residues. CDR1 is LNHNV, CDR2 YYDKDF, per germline (reference sequence). The V end was cut by 0 bases, the J end by 0 bases, with 3 bases between. CDR3 protein: CATSRDYSGNTIYF. DNA of the CDR3: TGTGCCACCAGCAGAGATTACTCTGGAAACACCATATATTTT.

This clone came up a few times. The chain joins TRBV5-1 to TRBJ2-3; the D is unclear. With 4 bases removed from V and 1 base from J, the gap between germline ends came to 7 bases. CDR3 size: 13 residues. Germline V gives CDR1 SGHRS, CDR2 YFSETQ. The CDR3 spells CASSAPGTDTQYF. CDR3 sequence (DNA): TGCGCCAGCAGCGCCCCAGGCACAGATACGCAGTATTTT. The full variable domain, in which reference TRBV5-1 and TRBJ2-3 provide the parts outside the CDR3, is KAGVTQTPRYLIKTRGQQVTLSCSPISGHRSVSWYQQTPGQGLQFLFEYFSETQRNKGNFPGRFSGRQFSNSRSEMNVSTLELGDSALYLCASSAPGTDTQYFGPGTRLTVL.

This clone was picked up one time. V is TRBV5-1 and J is TRBJ2-2; D is ambiguous. CDR1 and CDR2 (germline): SGHRS, YFSETQ. The CDR3 has 15 residues. V lost 0 bases to trimming and J lost 7 bases, with 13 bases between them. Written as DNA, the CDR3 is TGCGCCAGCAGCTTGGTGGTCCAGGCCGGCGGGGAGCTGTTTTTT. It codes for CASSLVVQAGGELFF.

CDR3 sequence (DNA): TGTGCCAGTAGTATACGAGGATTTTCCGCCGAGCAGTACTTC. Translated, it gives CASSIRGFSAEQYF. J is TRBJ2-7 and V is TRBV19, with unresolved D. Germline V gives CDR1 LNHDA, CDR2 SQIVND (reference sequence). Trimming cost V 2 bases and J 6 bases, with 14 bases left between them. The CDR3 has 14 residues.

The rearrangement uses TRBV18 and TRBJ1-2; D is undetermined. The CDR3 loop spans 13 amino acids. CDR1 KGHSH and CDR2 LQKENI come from the germline V gene. V gave up 0 bases and J gave up 6 bases, with 8 bases separating them. The CDR3 loop is CASSPPVGDGYTF. The CDR3 coding sequence is TGTGCCAGCTCACCACCGGTCGGAGATGGCTACACCTTC.